Below are 13 T cell receptor beta chains sequenced from a single sample in a study of OX40 agonist ivuxolimab in advanced cancers. The data were produced by immunoSEQ multiplex PCR, yet TCRdb's version contains in-frame clones alone and is incomplete. The table has about 60,000 clones, under 85% seen once. Sequencing was performed on CD4+ or CD8+ T cells sorted from blood, taken in a trial of the OX40 agonist ivuxolimab. Receptors were obtained from an adult with an advanced solid tumor such as melanoma, head and neck, liver or kidney cancer.

This chain connects TRBV30 to TRBJ1-1, with TRBD1 identical over 9 bases. CDR3 length equals 16 residues. Germline V gene lookup returns CDR1 GTSNPN and CDR2 SVGIG (reference sequence). Germline trimming cut 5 bases from V and 0 bases from J; bases unmatched to any gene: 10. The chain's CDR3 is CAWETGGSPMNTEAFF. The CDR3 nucleotides are TGTGCCTGGGAGACAGGGGGTTCCCCCATGAACACTGAAGCTTTCTTT.

This chain uses TRBV7-8 with TRBJ2-3; a possible D gene is TRBD1 (6 bases). Germline loops: CDR1 SGHVS, CDR2 FQNEAQ. This CDR3 has 17 amino acids. Trimming shortened V by 2 bases and J by 0 bases, and 15 bases separated the two germline ends. The CDR3 nucleotides read TGTGCCAGCAGCTTAAGGGGGACGACTTCTAGCACAGATACGCAGTATTTT. Its protein is CASSLRGTTSSTDTQYF.

V is TRBV14 and J is TRBJ2-4; tentative D call: TRBD1 (5 bases). The germline V gene encodes CDR1 SGHDN and CDR2 FVKESK. The CDR3 covers 15 residues. The V gene lost 4 bases and the J gene lost 0 bases, with 10 bases spanning the gap. Here the CDR3 reads CASSPVGRAKNIQYF. The CDR3 DNA is TGTGCCAGCAGCCCCGTGGGGCGAGCCAAAAACATTCAGTACTTC.

V gene TRBV4-1 combines with J gene TRBJ2-1, with TRBD2 matching 7 bases. The CDR3 is 14 residues long. CDR1 and CDR2 from the germline V gene are MGHRA and YSYEKL. Trimming took 4 bases from V and 0 from J; bases not matched to a gene: 0. The CDR3 sequence is CASSRTSSYNEQFF. For the CDR3, the DNA is TGCGCCAGCAGCCGGACTAGCTCCTACAATGAGCAGTTCTTC.

This chain joins TRBV5-1 and TRBJ1-3; possibly TRBD1 for D (5 bases). This CDR3 contains 14 residues. Germline V lookup: CDR1 SGHRS, CDR2 YFSETQ. The V gene lost 4 bases and the J gene lost 3 bases, with 11 bases spanning the gap. The CDR3 reads CASSTGTDGNTIYF. For the CDR3, the DNA is TGCGCCAGCAGCACCGGGACGGATGGAAACACCATATATTTT.

The CDR3 here is CSVAGLQRFSYEQYF. The CDR3 DNA reads TGCAGCGTTGCGGGACTGCAGCGATTTTCCTACGAGCAGTACTTC. The V gene is TRBV29-1, the J gene TRBJ2-7, with D perhaps TRBD2 (6 bases). The CDR3 totals 15 residues. V shed 4 bases and J shed 1 base, with 17 bases lying between them. The germline V gene encodes CDR1 SQVTM and CDR2 ANQGSEA.

This clone appeared a few times. The chain uses TRBV28 and TRBJ1-5; D gene ambiguous. The ends were cut back, 1 base at V and 4 bases at J, with 8 bases in the middle. This CDR3 is built from 14 residues. The germline V gene encodes CDR1 MDHEN and CDR2 SYDVKM. The CDR3, as DNA: TGTGCCAGCAGTTTATCGGGGATTAATCAGCCCCAGCATTTT. Residues: CASSLSGINQPQHF.

The chain is built from TRBV19 and TRBJ1-3; 8 bases are shared with TRBD1. The germline CDR1 and CDR2 sequences are LNHDA and SQIVND (reference sequence). The junction had 10 bases not matched to a gene; V was cut back by 3 bases and J by 3 bases. This CDR3 region has 17 residues. CDR3 coding DNA: TGTGCCAGTAGTATTTTCGGTGACAGGGGTGGTGGAAACACCATATATTTT. This encodes CASSIFGDRGGGNTIYF. Together with reference TRBV19 and TRBJ1-3, the CDR3 gives the full variable domain: DGGITQSPKYLFRKEGQNVTLSCEQNLNHDAMYWYRQDPGQGLRLIYYSQIVNDFQKGDIAEGYSVSREKKESFPLTVTSAQKNPTAFYLCASSIFGDRGGGNTIYFGEGSWLTVV.

The chain recombines TRBV13 with TRBJ2-4; D remains unclear. V was pared by 4 bases and J by 0 bases, with 10 bases between. Germline V lookup: CDR1 PRHDT, CDR2 FYEKMQ (reference sequence). The CDR3 runs to 15 residues. CDR3 loop: CASSWILGAKNIQYF. For the CDR3, the DNA is TGTGCCAGCAGCTGGATTCTGGGAGCCAAAAACATTCAGTACTTC.

The chain has TRBV29-1 and TRBJ2-5; the D gene is possibly TRBD2 (5 bases). Trimming pared 6 bases from V and 5 bases from J, leaving 16 bases between. The germline V gene encodes CDR1 SQVTM and CDR2 ANQGSEA. This CDR3 has 13 amino acids. The CDR3 loop is CSVPNVGVETQYF. The CDR3 DNA sequence: TGCAGCGTCCCTAACGTGGGAGTGGAGACCCAGTACTTC.

This clone showed up just a few times. The V gene is TRBV29-1, the J gene TRBJ2-1; the D is unclear. Trimming cost V 6 bases and J 7 bases, with 25 bases left between them. The CDR3 runs to 16 residues. Germline CDR1 and CDR2: SQVTM and ANQGSEA. CDR3 DNA: TGCAGCGTCTGGCAAAGACGCCGAATAACAAAGAATGAGCAGTTCTTC. Translated, it gives CSVWQRRRITKNEQFF.

This clone was observed a few times. V and J are TRBV14 and TRBJ1-2; D not resolved. V was trimmed by 3 bases and J by 1 base, leaving 3 bases between them. Per the germline V gene, CDR1 is SGHDN and CDR2 is FVKESK. The CDR3 loop spans 12 amino acids. The CDR3 bases are TGTGCCAGCAGCCAGTTTAACTATGGCTACACCTTC. Protein: CASSQFNYGYTF.

CDR3 DNA sequence: TGTGCCAGCACCTCGGGAGGGATGACCGGGGAGCTGTTTTTT. Translated: CASTSGGMTGELFF. V is TRBV28 and J is TRBJ2-2; 8 positions agree with TRBD2. The ends lost 7 bases at V and 5 bases at J; junction bases unmatched: 6. This CDR3 comprises 14 residues. In germline, CDR1 is MDHEN, CDR2 SYDVKM.